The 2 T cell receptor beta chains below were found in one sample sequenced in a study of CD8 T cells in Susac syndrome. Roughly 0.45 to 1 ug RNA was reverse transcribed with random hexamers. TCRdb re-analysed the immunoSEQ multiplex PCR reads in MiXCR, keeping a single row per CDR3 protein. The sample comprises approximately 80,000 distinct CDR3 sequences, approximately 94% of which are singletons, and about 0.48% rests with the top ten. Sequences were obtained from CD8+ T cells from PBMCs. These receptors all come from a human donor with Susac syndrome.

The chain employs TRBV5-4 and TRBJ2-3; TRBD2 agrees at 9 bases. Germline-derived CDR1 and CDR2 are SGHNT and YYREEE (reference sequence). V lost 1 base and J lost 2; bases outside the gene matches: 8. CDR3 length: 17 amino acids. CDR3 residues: CASSLLAGYSDTDTQYF. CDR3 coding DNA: TGTGCCAGCAGCTTGCTAGCGGGGTACTCGGACACAGATACGCAGTATTTT.

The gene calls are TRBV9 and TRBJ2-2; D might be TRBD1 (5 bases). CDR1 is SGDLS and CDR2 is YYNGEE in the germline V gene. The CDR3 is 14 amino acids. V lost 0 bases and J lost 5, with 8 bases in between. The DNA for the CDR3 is TGTGCCAGCAGCGTAGATGGGGCAACCGGGGAGCTGTTTTTT. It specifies CASSVDGATGELFF.